Following are 12 T cell receptor beta chains from one sample sequenced in a study of beta chain features in type 1 diabetes. The study, taken as a whole, reports: Patients with Type 1 diabetes showed moderately but significantly shorter TCRB CDR3s in all four CD4+ subsets.

Their recognized antigens are unknown. Reverse transcription of all isolated RNA meant that expressed TCRB transcripts were sequenced. Data came from immunoSEQ multiplex PCR; TCRdb stores just in-frame clones and leaves some out. The sample holds 200,000 to 250,000 clones, around 15% seen once. Source material: naive CD4+ T cells from blood. Every receptor here comes from a man aged 25-40 years with type 1 diabetes.

This clone was observed a handful of times. The V gene is TRBV7-2, the J gene TRBJ2-5, with a tentative D call TRBD2 (6 bases). V lost 1 base and J lost 5, with 11 bases in between. The CDR3 extends over 14 amino acids. CDR1 and CDR2 (germline): SGHTA, FQGNSA. The CDR3 DNA reads as TGTGCCAGCAGCTTAGACGGGAGTCGCGAGACCCAGTACTTC. This sequence encodes CASSLDGSRETQYF. The entire variable domain, with the rest obtained from reference TRBV7-2 and TRBJ2-5, is as follows: GAGVSQSPSNKVTEKGKDVELRCDPISGHTALYWYRQSLGQGLEFLIYFQGNSAPDKSGLPSDRFSAERTGGSVSTLTIQRTQQEDSAVYLCASSLDGSRETQYFGPGTRLLVL.

On this clone: One end of the junction fails to match germline, which may point to a read error. The V and J genes are TRBV7-6 and TRBJ2-2, with D possibly TRBD2 on 5 matching bases. Germline CDR1 is SGHVS and CDR2 is FNYEAQ. CDR3 length equals 13 residues. In DNA form, the CDR3 reads TGTGCCAGCAGCTTAATTAACACCGGGGAGCAGTTTTTT. This gives the protein CASSLINTGEQFF.

This chain links TRBV14 with TRBJ2-1; 9 bases are shared with TRBD2. This CDR3 region has 15 residues. The germline V gene has CDR1 SGHDN and CDR2 FVKESK. V was pared by 7 bases and J by 9 bases, with 13 bases of the junction left unmatched. CDR3 loop: CASKTLAGEYAEQFF. The CDR3, as DNA: TGTGCCAGCAAAACCTTAGCGGGAGAGTACGCTGAGCAGTTCTTC.

This rearrangement joins TRBV7-2 to TRBJ2-3; D is undetermined. This CDR3 region has 14 residues. Trimming took off 0 bases at V and 2 bases at J, with 6 bases between the two ends. Germline CDR1 and CDR2: SGHTA and FQGNSA. DNA of the CDR3: TGTGCCAGCAGCTTAGCGCCGTCCACAGATACGCAGTATTTT. Translating it yields CASSLAPSTDTQYF.

There are a few counts of this clone. This chain uses TRBV29-1 with TRBJ1-5, with TRBD1 as a possible D gene (5 bases). The V gene lost 7 bases and the J gene lost 1 base, with 8 bases spanning the gap. The germline CDR1 and CDR2 sequences are SQVTM and ANQGSEA. The CDR3 sequence is 12 residues long. The chain's CDR3 is CSARDSNQPQHF. The CDR3 DNA sequence: TGCAGCGCCCGGGACAGCAATCAGCCCCAGCATTTT.

In DNA form, the CDR3 reads TGTGCCAGCAGTTACTCACTACACATGGGTTACAATGAGCAGTTCTTC. It specifies CASSYSLHMGYNEQFF. This chain joins TRBV6-5 and TRBJ2-1, with D uncertain. The germline CDR1 and CDR2 sequences are MNHEY and SVGAGI. V was pared by 0 bases and J by 4 bases, with 13 bases between. The CDR3 is 16 amino acids.

This chain connects TRBV30 to TRBJ1-5; possible D gene TRBD1, 6 bases. The V and J ends lost 4 bases and 2 bases respectively, with 12 bases between them. Germline V lookup: CDR1 GTSNPN, CDR2 SVGIG (reference sequence). The CDR3 length is 14 residues. The CDR3 sequence is CAWNGGAGNQPQHF. The CDR3 DNA reads as TGTGCCTGGAATGGGGGCGCGGGCAATCAGCCCCAGCATTTT.

V usage is TRBV28 and J usage is TRBJ2-5; D gene ambiguous. Trimming stripped 3 bases from V and 3 bases from J, with 8 bases between. The CDR3 loop spans 13 amino acids. Germline V lookup: CDR1 MDHEN, CDR2 SYDVKM. DNA for the CDR3: TGTGCCAGCAGTTTGTCAGTAAAAGAGACCCAGTACTTC. Its protein product is CASSLSVKETQYF.

There are a few counts of this clone. The chain uses TRBV7-3 and TRBJ2-1, with TRBD2 matching over 8 bases. Trimming at V came to 1 base and at J to 7 bases, leaving 9 bases not matched to a gene. The length of the CDR3 is 16 residues. Looked up from germline, CDR1 is SGHTA and CDR2 is FQGTGA. CDR3 in amino acids: CASSLKAGEYRNEQFF. Here the CDR3 DNA reads TGTGCCAGCAGCTTAAAAGCGGGAGAGTATCGTAATGAGCAGTTCTTC.

In its sample, this clone was seen a few times. The rearrangement links TRBV27 to TRBJ2-1; D gene uncertain. Trimming pared 2 bases from V and 6 bases from J, leaving 8 bases between. Germline V gives CDR1 MNHEY, CDR2 SMNVEV (reference sequence). The CDR3 length is 13 residues. For the CDR3, the DNA is TGTGCCAGCAGTTTACGTGGGATCAATGAGCAGTTCTTC. Translated, it gives CASSLRGINEQFF.

J is TRBJ1-2 and V is TRBV15; no reliable D call. Germline CDR1 is LNHNV and CDR2 is YYDKDF (reference sequence). V lost 0 bases and J lost 4, with 9 bases in between. CDR3 length: 14 amino acids. CDR3 bases: TGTGCCACCAGCAGAGATCAGGCCCGCTATGGCTACACCTTC. Protein sequence: CATSRDQARYGYTF. The full variable domain, completed using reference TRBV15 and TRBJ1-2, is DAMVIQNPRYQVTQFGKPVTLSCSQTLNHNVMYWYQQKSSQAPKLLFHYYDKDFNNEADTPDNFQSRRPNTSFCFLDIRSPGLGDTAMYLCATSRDQARYGYTFGSGTRLTVV.

The CDR3 reads CASRALGGLQETQYF. DNA of the CDR3: TGTGCCAGCAGGGCTCTGGGAGGGCTGCAAGAGACCCAGTACTTC. This sequence joins TRBV28 and TRBJ2-5; TRBD2 matches at 7 bases. The V gene end was trimmed by 6 bases and the J gene end by 2 bases; junction bases not matched to a gene: 9. This CDR3 spans 15 amino acids. Germline V gives CDR1 MDHEN, CDR2 SYDVKM.